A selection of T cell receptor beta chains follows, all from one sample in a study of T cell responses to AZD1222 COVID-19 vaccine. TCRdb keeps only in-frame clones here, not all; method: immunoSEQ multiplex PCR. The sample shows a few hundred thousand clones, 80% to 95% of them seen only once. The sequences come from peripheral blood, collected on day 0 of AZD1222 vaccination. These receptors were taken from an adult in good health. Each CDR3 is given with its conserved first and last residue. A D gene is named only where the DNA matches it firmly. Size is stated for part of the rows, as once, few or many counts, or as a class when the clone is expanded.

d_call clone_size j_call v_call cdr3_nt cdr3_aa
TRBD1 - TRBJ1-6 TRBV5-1 TGCGCCAGCAGCATAGGACAGGCCGATAATTCACCCCTCCACTTT CASSIGQADNSPLHF
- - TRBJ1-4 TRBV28 TGTGCCAGCGCGGATGGGGGGGGCGTTGAAAAACTGTTTTTT CASADGGGVEKLFF
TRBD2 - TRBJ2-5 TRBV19 TGTGCCAGTAGTCGACAACTAGCGGTGGAGACCCAGTACTTC CASSRQLAVETQYF
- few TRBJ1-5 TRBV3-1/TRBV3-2 TGTGCCAGCAGCCAAGGTCCTCAGGGGACGGGCAATCAGCCCCAGCATTTT CASSQGPQGTGNQPQHF
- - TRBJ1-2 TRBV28 TGTGCCAGCAGTGGAATTGCCAACTATGGCTACACCTTC CASSGIANYGYTF
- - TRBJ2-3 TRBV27 TGTGCCAGCAGTTTTGGTCTAGCGAGCACAGATACGCAGTATTTT CASSFGLASTDTQYF
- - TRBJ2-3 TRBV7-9 TGTGCCAGCAGCTTAGCGGAAGCAGTAGGGGCAGATACGCAGTATTTT CASSLAEAVGADTQYF
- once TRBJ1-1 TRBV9 TGTGCCAGCAGCCCAATGGAGATGAACACTGAAGCTTTCTTT CASSPMEMNTEAFF
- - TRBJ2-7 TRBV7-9 TGTGCCAGCAGCTTATCTGTGGGGACCTACGAGCAGTACTTC CASSLSVGTYEQYF
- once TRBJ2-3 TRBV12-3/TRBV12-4 TGTGCCAGCCGGGCCTTCACAGATACGCAGTATTTT CASRAFTDTQYF
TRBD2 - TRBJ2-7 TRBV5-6 TGTGCCAGCAGGTCGACTAGCGGGGGCTACGAGCAGTACTTC CASRSTSGGYEQYF
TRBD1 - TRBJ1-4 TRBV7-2 TGTGCCAGCAGCTTGCAACCCGGGACAGGGGGTGAAAAACTGTTTTTT CASSLQPGTGGEKLFF
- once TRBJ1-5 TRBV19 TGTGCCAGTAGTATAAACCGCCCGCATCAGCCCCAGCATTTT CASSINRPHQPQHF
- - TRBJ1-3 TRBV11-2 TGTGCCAGCAGCTTAGAACGGAGTACTGGAAACACCATATATTTT CASSLERSTGNTIYF
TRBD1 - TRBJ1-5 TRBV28 TGTGCCAGCAGCTTAACGGACGGGACAGTTGTTAGCAATCAGCCCCAGCATTTT CASSLTDGTVVSNQPQHF
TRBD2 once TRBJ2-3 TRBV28 TGTGCCAGCAGTCAGTTAGCGGGAGGGGTAACAGATACGCAGTATTTT CASSQLAGGVTDTQYF
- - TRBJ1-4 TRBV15 TGTGCCACCAGCAGAGGGAACACGGGGGCAGGGGAAAAACTGTTTTTT CATSRGNTGAGEKLFF
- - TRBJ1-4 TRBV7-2 TGTGCCAGCAGCTTAGGCGGGGGCTTTGCTGAAAAACTGTTTTTT CASSLGGGFAEKLFF
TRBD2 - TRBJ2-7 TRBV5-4 TGTGCCAGCAGCTTGCGCGGGAGGGTCTACGAGCAGTACTTC CASSLRGRVYEQYF
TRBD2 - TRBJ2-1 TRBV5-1 TGCGCCAGCCGAGCTATCGCTAGCGGCAATGAGCAGTTCTTC CASRAIASGNEQFF
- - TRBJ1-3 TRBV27 TGTGCCAGCAGTTTATCTAAGTCGGGCGGTACCATATATTTT CASSLSKSGGTIYF
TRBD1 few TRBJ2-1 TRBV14 TGTGCCAGCAGCCAACGGACAGGGTCTTTCCATGAGCAGTTCTTC CASSQRTGSFHEQFF
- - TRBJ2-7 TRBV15 TGTGCCACCAGCAGAGATCCGGCGTACGAGCAGTACTTC CATSRDPAYEQYF